This T cell receptor (beta chain) was documented in a study of blood T cell repertoires in COVID-19. Study context: Both acute and convalescent COVID-19 samples were obtained from the United States, Italy and Spain.

Germline assignment: CDR1 SGHRS and CDR2 YFSETQ. CDR3 length: 14 residues. Trimming pared 4 bases from V and 9 bases from J, leaving 17 bases between. Here immunoSEQ multiplex PCR was the method, and the copy in TCRdb shows in-frame clones only, minus some. The sample includes 60,000 to 85,000 clones, roughly 87% of them seen just once. The receptor was derived from a woman of 80 years or more with active or convalescent COVID-19. Sequencing was carried out using peripheral blood. V gene TRBV5-1 combines with J gene TRBJ1-5; D might be TRBD1 (6 bases). The CDR3 sequence is CASSETGTSGPQHF. In nucleotides, the CDR3 is TGCGCCAGCAGCGAAACAGGGACCTCGGGGCCCCAGCATTTT.